This T cell receptor (beta chain) was profiled in a study of cytomegalovirus exposure and HLA in healthy donors. The method was immunoSEQ multiplex PCR; TCRdb's version includes in-frame clones alone and lacks a portion of them. The repertoire holds about 150,000 clones, with around 90% as singletons. About this clone itself: Its antigen is unidentified.

Study results and limitations: In vitro, a few CMV-associated chains proved specific for CMV antigens. Listed as cytomegalovirus-associated were about 160 TCR beta chains. While the bulk of TCR sequences proved rare, some public TCRs turned up in many donors. First-cohort TCR clusters were later found to tend to co-occur in the 120 or so validation repertoires.

Trimming took off 2 bases at V and 5 bases at J, with 12 bases between the two ends. This CDR3 has 14 amino acids. CDR1 is MGHDK, CDR2 SYGVNS, per germline. This TCR derives from a woman under 30 in good health and CMV-seropositive. The sample was PBMCs. The chain couples TRBV25-1 to TRBJ2-5; possible D gene TRBD2, 6 bases. As DNA, the CDR3 is TGTGCCAGCAGTGAACCGGGGGTGGAGGAGACCCAGTACTTC. It encodes CASSEPGVEETQYF.